Listed below are T cell receptor beta chains from one sample, sequenced in a study of cytomegalovirus exposure and HLA in healthy donors. The data were produced by immunoSEQ multiplex PCR, yet TCRdb's version contains in-frame clones alone and is incomplete. This table has around 110,000 clones, under 90% appearing once. Material: PBMCs. All receptors derive from a young woman in good health and CMV-seronegative. Both conserved end residues are part of each CDR3. The D gene is left open where the match is weak. Size tells how often a clone was seen (once, few, many) or the class of an expanded clone, and some rows leave it out.

J | V | D | size | CDR3 | DNA
TRBJ2-7 | TRBV15 | TRBD2 | once | CATSRQTSSHEQYF | TGTGCCACCAGCAGACAGACTAGCTCCCACGAGCAGTACTTC
TRBJ2-1 | TRBV19 | TRBD2 | . | CASSISLAGDGGEQFF | TGTGCCAGTAGTATCTCACTAGCGGGAGACGGTGGTGAGCAGTTCTTC
TRBJ2-3 | TRBV10-1 | . | few | CASSGGTDTQYF | TGCGCCAGCAGTGGCGGCACAGATACGCAGTATTTT
TRBJ2-7 | TRBV19 | TRBD2 | . | CASTPTSGDSYEQYF | TGTGCCAGTACGCCCACTAGCGGGGATTCCTACGAGCAGTACTTC
TRBJ2-7 | TRBV5-1 | . | . | CASSLGQDEQYF | TGCGCCAGCAGCCTGGGCCAGGACGAGCAGTACTTC
TRBJ2-7 | TRBV7-2 | . | . | CASSLEAVGVYEQYF | TGTGCCAGCAGCTTAGAGGCCGTCGGGGTTTACGAGCAGTACTTC
TRBJ1-2 | TRBV25-1 | TRBD1 | few | CASSDPTGQGDRGGYTF | TGTGCCAGCAGTGATCCCACAGGACAGGGGGATAGGGGTGGCTACACCTTC
TRBJ2-5 | TRBV5-1 | . | . | CASSLGGQGETQYF | TGCGCCAGCAGCTTGGGGGGGCAAGGGGAGACCCAGTACTTC
TRBJ1-6 | TRBV2 | TRBD1 | . | CASSTGQNNSPLHF | TGTGCCAGCAGCACGGGACAGAATAATTCACCCCTCCACTTT
TRBJ1-2 | TRBV6-5 | TRBD1 | few | CASRIGQGTYGYTF | TGTGCCAGCAGGATCGGACAGGGCACCTATGGCTACACCTTC
TRBJ2-7 | TRBV30 | . | . | CAWSGGGYEQYF | TGTGCCTGGAGTGGAGGAGGCTACGAGCAGTACTTC
TRBJ2-7 | TRBV11-1 | . | . | CASSLSGRSYEQYF | TGTGCCAGCAGCTTAAGCGGCCGCTCCTACGAGCAGTACTTC
TRBJ2-7 | TRBV27 | TRBD1 | . | CASSTGTGGPNEQYF | TGTGCCAGCAGTACCGGGACAGGGGGCCCGAACGAGCAGTACTTC
TRBJ1-2 | TRBV28 | . | . | CASRNAGENYGYTF | TGTGCCAGCAGGAATGCAGGGGAGAACTATGGCTACACCTTC
TRBJ2-1 | TRBV10-2 | . | . | CASSLTGNEQFF | TGCGCCAGCAGTCTAACAGGCAATGAGCAGTTCTTC
TRBJ2-7 | TRBV28 | TRBD1 | once | CASSIRDYRGRVRYEQYF | TGTGCCAGCAGTATCCGAGATTACAGGGGGCGTGTTAGGTACGAGCAGTACTTC
TRBJ2-3 | TRBV27 | . | . | CASSLGIGTRGGDTQYF | TGTGCCAGCAGTTTAGGGATAGGGACAAGGGGCGGAGATACGCAGTATTTT
TRBJ2-2 | TRBV27 | . | . | CASSYTPTGELFF | TGTGCCAGCAGTTACACACCCACCGGGGAGCTGTTTTTT
TRBJ2-1 | TRBV28 | . | . | CASSLSRAVFF | TGTGCCAGCAGTTTATCGAGGGCGGTGTTCTTC
TRBJ2-5 | TRBV18 | . | . | CASSPRAAGAQETQYF | TGTGCCAGCAGCCCTAGGGCCGCAGGGGCCCAAGAGACCCAGTACTTC
TRBJ2-1 | TRBV7-2 | TRBD2 | . | CASSTGLAGNEQFF | TGTGCCAGCAGCACCGGACTAGCGGGTAATGAGCAGTTCTTC
TRBJ2-7 | TRBV6-6 | TRBD2 | . | CASSPPTSGRAYEQYF | TGTGCCAGCAGTCCCCCGACTAGCGGGAGGGCCTACGAGCAGTACTTC
TRBJ2-2 | TRBV6-4 | . | few | CASGAGKDTGELFF | TGTGCCAGTGGGGCAGGGAAGGACACCGGGGAGCTGTTTTTT
TRBJ2-5 | TRBV13 | TRBD1 | . | CASSLGGTAQETQYF | TGTGCCAGCAGCTTAGGAGGGACAGCCCAAGAGACCCAGTACTTC
TRBJ2-7 | TRBV28 | . | . | CASGTSTAPSYEQYF | TGTGCCAGCGGTACGTCGACAGCTCCTTCCTACGAGCAGTACTTC
TRBJ1-2 | TRBV5-1 | . | . | CASSPGQLYGYTF | TGCGCCAGCAGCCCCGGACAGCTATATGGCTACACCTTC
TRBJ2-1 | TRBV5-6 | . | . | CASSLFAIRDSNEQFF | TGTGCCAGCAGCTTGTTTGCTATTCGTGACTCAAATGAGCAGTTCTTC
TRBJ2-7 | TRBV6-5 | . | . | CASSYGGLGNEQYF | TGTGCCAGCAGTTACGGAGGCCTCGGGAACGAGCAGTACTTC
TRBJ2-2 | TRBV6-1 | . | once | CASSPEVSDTGELFF | TGTGCCAGCAGCCCGGAGGTCTCGGACACCGGGGAGCTGTTTTTT
TRBJ1-1 | TRBV5-4 | . | . | CASSSMGQGLRTEAFF | TGTGCCAGCAGCTCTATGGGGCAGGGCTTGAGGACTGAAGCTTTCTTT
TRBJ1-6 | TRBV7-6 | TRBD1 | . | CASSSASGQFGSPLHF | TGTGCCAGCAGCTCCGCCTCGGGACAGTTTGGTTCACCCCTCCACTTT
TRBJ2-3 | TRBV7-3 | TRBD2 | . | CASSSGLAGGTDTQYF | TGTGCCAGCAGCTCCGGACTAGCGGGAGGCACAGATACGCAGTATTTT
TRBJ2-7 | TRBV28 | TRBD1 | . | CASSPSEGQGSYEQYF | TGTGCCAGCAGTCCGTCAGAGGGACAGGGTTCCTACGAGCAGTACTTC
TRBJ2-1 | TRBV7-2 | TRBD2 | . | CASSPRGGHEQFF | TGTGCCAGCAGCCCCCGGGGGGGCCATGAGCAGTTCTTC
TRBJ2-7 | TRBV6-6 | . | . | CASSAGQSFHEQYF | TGTGCCAGCAGTGCGGGACAGTCTTTCCACGAGCAGTACTTC
TRBJ1-2 | TRBV5-6 | TRBD1 | . | CASSLGRGQNYGYTF | TGTGCCAGCAGCTTGGGCAGGGGGCAAAACTATGGCTACACCTTC
TRBJ2-7 | TRBV10-3 | . | . | CATEAGASSYEQYF | TGTGCCACGGAGGCCGGAGCTAGCTCCTACGAGCAGTACTTC
TRBJ1-5 | TRBV28 | . | . | CASSASDQPQHF | TGTGCCAGTAGTGCCAGCGATCAGCCCCAGCATTTT
TRBJ2-3 | TRBV5-1 | TRBD2 | . | CASSPGGGLEFTDTQYF | TGCGCCAGCAGCCCGGGGGGGGGACTAGAGTTTACAGATACGCAGTATTTT
TRBJ1-2 | TRBV28 | . | . | CASSQPYRANYGYTF | TGTGCCAGCAGTCAGCCTTACAGAGCTAACTATGGCTACACCTTC
TRBJ1-1 | TRBV5-4 | . | once | CASSFYRLNTEAFF | TGTGCCAGCAGCTTTTACAGGTTGAACACTGAAGCTTTCTTT
TRBJ2-3 | TRBV10-1 | . | . | CASSDPLLADTQYF | TGCGCCAGCAGTGATCCGTTGCTAGCAGATACGCAGTATTTT
TRBJ2-7 | TRBV29-1 | TRBD2 | . | CSVVTSGSSYEQYF | TGCAGCGTTGTCACTAGCGGGAGTAGCTACGAGCAGTACTTC
TRBJ1-2 | TRBV5-4 | TRBD1 | . | CASNSQGAPGYTF | TGTGCCAGCAACTCGCAGGGGGCGCCCGGCTACACCTTC
TRBJ1-2 | TRBV19 | . | . | CASSSAAGYGYTF | TGTGCCAGTAGTTCGGCCGCGGGGTATGGCTACACCTTC